The rows below give T cell receptor beta chains drawn from one sample of a study of T-cell reconstitution after alpha-beta-depleted transplantation in children. TCRdb passed the PCR reads through MiXCR, listing each CDR3 protein once. The sample shows hundreds of thousands of distinct CDR3 sequences, about 25% of them seen only once. The starting material was PBMCs, obtained before TCRalphabeta/CD19-depleted stem cell transplant. Receptors originate from a girl under 10 years old with Fanconi anemia, due to receive a stem cell transplant. Both conserved end residues are part of each CDR3. The D gene is left open where the match is weak. For some rows the clone size is stated as once, few or many, or as a class when expanded; others skip it.

len: 11; abundance: .; j_gene: TRBJ2-7; d_gene: .; v_gene: TRBV20-1; CDR3nt: TGCAGTTGTACAGTGGGGAGGGAGCAGTACTTC; CDR3aa: CSCTVGREQYF
len: 12; abundance: many; j_gene: TRBJ2-1; d_gene: TRBD2; v_gene: TRBV12-3/TRBV12-4; CDR3nt: TGTGCCAGCAGTTCGGGACTAGTCTGGCAGTTCTTC; CDR3aa: CASSSGLVWQFF
len: 17; abundance: .; j_gene: TRBJ2-5; d_gene: .; v_gene: TRBV18; CDR3nt: TGTGCCAGCTCACCACGCGGACCCAGGGTGACTCAAGAGACCCAGTACTTC; CDR3aa: CASSPRGPRVTQETQYF
len: 17; abundance: many; j_gene: TRBJ2-2; d_gene: TRBD2; v_gene: TRBV6-5; CDR3nt: TGTGCCAGCAGTTACCCGAAAGGAAAGCGGGGAGGGGGGGAGCTGTTTTTT; CDR3aa: CASSYPKGKRGGGELFF
len: 16; abundance: .; j_gene: TRBJ2-1; d_gene: TRBD2; v_gene: TRBV4-2; CDR3nt: TGTGCCAGCAGCCAAGAGGGCGGGGGGAGCTACAATGAGCAGTTCTTC; CDR3aa: CASSQEGGGSYNEQFF
len: 13; abundance: many; j_gene: TRBJ2-2; d_gene: .; v_gene: TRBV29-1; CDR3nt: TGCAGCGTTGGTTTCACTTACACCGGGGAGCTGTTTTTT; CDR3aa: CSVGFTYTGELFF
len: 20; abundance: many; j_gene: TRBJ2-5; d_gene: TRBD2; v_gene: TRBV6-2/TRBV6-3; CDR3nt: TGTGCCAGCAGTTATAAGGGACGACTTGGTCGACTAGCGGGGGAAGAGACCCAGTACTTC; CDR3aa: CASSYKGRLGRLAGEETQYF
len: 16; abundance: many; j_gene: TRBJ2-2; d_gene: TRBD1; v_gene: TRBV24-1; CDR3nt: TGTGCCACCAGTGATGTACCCGAACAGGGGATCGGGGAGCTGTTTTTT; CDR3aa: CATSDVPEQGIGELFF
len: 13; abundance: .; j_gene: TRBJ2-1; d_gene: TRBD1; v_gene: TRBV12-3/TRBV12-4; CDR3nt: TGTGCCACCAGGACAGGGTGGAGCAATGAGCAGTTCTTC; CDR3aa: CATRTGWSNEQFF
len: 15; abundance: once; j_gene: TRBJ2-1; d_gene: .; v_gene: TRBV20-1; CDR3nt: TGCAGTGCTATAACCGGGCCATTAGCCTACAATGAGCAGTTCTTC; CDR3aa: CSAITGPLAYNEQFF
len: 13; abundance: .; j_gene: TRBJ2-3; d_gene: .; v_gene: TRBV20-1; CDR3nt: TGCAGTGCTAGAGATCCAGTAACAGATACGCAGTATTTT; CDR3aa: CSARDPVTDTQYF
len: 18; abundance: .; j_gene: TRBJ2-2; d_gene: .; v_gene: TRBV11-2; CDR3nt: TGTGCCAGCAGCTCCCCGCATCGCCAGGACGGCAACACCGGGGAGCTGTTTTTT; CDR3aa: CASSSPHRQDGNTGELFF
len: 17; abundance: many; j_gene: TRBJ2-3; d_gene: TRBD1; v_gene: TRBV29-1; CDR3nt: TGCAGCGTTGAAGTCTATCCCGCTAGCCAGGGGGTAGATACGCAGTATTTT; CDR3aa: CSVEVYPASQGVDTQYF
len: 14; abundance: .; j_gene: TRBJ1-1; d_gene: .; v_gene: TRBV28; CDR3nt: TGTGCCAGCAGTTTAACAGTGAGGAACACTGAAGCTTTCTTT; CDR3aa: CASSLTVRNTEAFF
len: 17; abundance: .; j_gene: TRBJ2-2; d_gene: TRBD2; v_gene: TRBV7-2; CDR3nt: TGTGCCAGCAGCTTACTAGCGGGGGGGCCTTACACCGGGGAGCTGTTTTTT; CDR3aa: CASSLLAGGPYTGELFF
len: 12; abundance: many; j_gene: TRBJ2-7; d_gene: .; v_gene: TRBV15; CDR3nt: TGTGCCACCAGCAGAGATCACTACGAGCAGTACTTC; CDR3aa: CATSRDHYEQYF
len: 12; abundance: many; j_gene: TRBJ1-5; d_gene: .; v_gene: TRBV20-1; CDR3nt: TGCAGTGCTAGAGATTGGGGTCAGCCCCAGCATTTT; CDR3aa: CSARDWGQPQHF
len: 15; abundance: .; j_gene: TRBJ2-7; d_gene: TRBD2; v_gene: TRBV5-1; CDR3nt: TGCGCCAGCAGCTTGGTCGGGAGGCCCCCCTACGAGCAGTACTTC; CDR3aa: CASSLVGRPPYEQYF